The clone carrying this TCR beta chain came up many times. V lost 0 bases and J lost 7; bases outside the gene matches: 10. This CDR3 region has 16 residues. CDR1 and CDR2 from the germline V gene are MNHEY and SVGEGT. The data belong to a study of HIV-infected children after antiretroviral therapy interruption. Specified treatment: PENTA 11 planned treatment interruption arm or continuous ART arm. The TCR library was built from RNA with a 3' RACE protocol and unique molecular identifiers. Each CDR3 protein gets one entry after TCRdb re-called the 3' RACE reads with MiXCR. The sample lists about 15,000 distinct CDR3 sequences, around 3.5% occurring once.

Here the sequenced sample was CD45RO+ CD8+ T cells from PBMCs, pooled from several time points, taken from a donor given antiretroviral therapy, either interrupted or continuous. Subset defined: memory CD8+ CD45RO+ CD45RA- T cells. This TCR derives from a pool of human donors with HIV. V is TRBV6-2 or TRBV6-3 and J is TRBJ2-7, with TRBD1 matching 9 bases. The CDR3 sequence is CASSYSTGGSPGEQYF. DNA for the CDR3: TGTGCCAGCAGTTACTCCACAGGGGGCTCGCCGGGAGAGCAGTACTTC.